These 16 T cell receptor beta chains were sequenced from one sample in a study of blood T cells in healthy people across ages (dated by TCRdb to about 2015). The library was made by 5' RACE. These reads were obtained on an Illumina HiSeq 2500. A second PCR of about 7 to 12 cycles was run with a J-beta primer mix and a sample-barcoded 5' primer. The public reads were reprocessed in TCRdb via fastp at Q25 and MiXCR, keeping in-frame beta chains. A single entry per CDR3 protein holds the most common genes and DNA from its merged rows. The sample includes approximately 1.5 million distinct CDR3 sequences, with around 36% observed a single time. About 11% of the sample comes from the top ten. The sample consisted of blood. The receptors here all came from a woman between 25 and 40 years old in good health.

In this sample, this clonotype turned up a few times. This chain joins TRBV30 and TRBJ1-2; a possible D gene is TRBD1 (5 bases). V gave up 8 bases and J gave up 7 bases, with 14 bases separating them. This CDR3 has 11 residues. The germline gives CDR1 GTSNPN, CDR2 SVGIG (reference sequence). Here the CDR3 DNA reads TGTGCCGGGGAGGGGATTGCTGGCTACACCTTC. It specifies CAGEGIAGYTF.

This chain joins TRBV12-3 or TRBV12-4 and TRBJ2-7, with 11 bases that match TRBD1. This CDR3 has 15 residues. The junction had 8 bases not matched to a gene; V was cut back by 5 bases and J by 5 bases. The CDR3 region is CASSQADRGLNEQYF. CDR3 DNA sequence: TGTGCCAGCAGTCAAGCGGACAGGGGGCTAAACGAGCAGTACTTC.

The V call is TRBV30, the J call TRBJ2-3, with D tentatively TRBD1 (6 bases). Trimming left V 2 bases short and J 2 bases short, with 14 bases between. There are 15 residues in the CDR3. Germline CDR1 and CDR2: GTSNPN and SVGIG (reference sequence). The CDR3 sequence is CAWSTPRGFTDTQYF. The CDR3 DNA is TGTGCCTGGAGTACGCCCAGGGGCTTCACAGATACGCAGTATTTT.

This clonotype was picked up a small number of times. The chain joins TRBV5-1 to TRBJ2-5; 15 positions match TRBD2. Germline trimming cut 4 bases from V and 5 bases from J; bases unmatched to any gene: 15. The CDR3 sequence is 19 residues long. Germline V gives CDR1 SGHRS, CDR2 YFSETQ. DNA of the CDR3: TGCGCCAGCAGCGCGGGACTAGCGGGAGGATGGGACCTTTTCGAGACCCAGTACTTC. Its translation: CASSAGLAGGWDLFETQYF.

This clonotype was seen ten or more times. The chain links TRBV20-1 to TRBJ2-7; D may correspond to TRBD1 or TRBD2 (6 bases each). From germline, CDR1 is DFQATT and CDR2 SNEGSKA (reference sequence). V shed 4 bases and J shed 3 bases, with 19 bases lying between them. This CDR3 is built from 15 residues. The CDR3 is CSATKKGGSNYEQYF. Written as DNA, the CDR3 is TGCAGTGCTACCAAGAAGGGGGGTTCGAACTACGAGCAGTACTTC.

In its sample, this clonotype was seen a few times. The chain employs TRBV7-9 and TRBJ1-2, with TRBD1 as a possible D gene (6 bases). The CDR3 has 12 residues. The germline gives CDR1 SEHNR, CDR2 FQNEAQ (reference sequence). V gave up 5 bases and J gave up 8 bases, with 12 bases separating them. CDR3 residues: CASSPKGGGYTF. CDR3 DNA sequence: TGTGCCAGCAGCCCTAAGGGGGGAGGCTACACCTTC.

CDR3 in amino acids: CAISESGTKCNEQFF. The CDR3 nucleotides read TGTGCCATCAGTGAGTCAGGGACCAAATGCAATGAGCAGTTCTTC. The chain is built from TRBV10-3 and TRBJ2-1; either TRBD1 or TRBD2 may fit D (5 bases each). CDR3 size: 15 residues. CDR1 is ENHRY and CDR2 is SYGVKD in the germline V gene. The ends were cut back, 0 bases at V and 6 bases at J, with 12 bases in the middle.

This clonotype was seen a few times. This chain links TRBV18 with TRBJ2-7; 7 nucleotides agree with TRBD1. The CDR3 length is 15 residues. V trimming: 5 bases; J trimming: 1 base; junction bases outside the gene matches: 8. Germline V lookup: CDR1 KGHSH, CDR2 LQKENI. CDR3 region: CASSEYRGESYEQYF. Here the CDR3 DNA reads TGTGCCAGCTCAGAATACAGGGGTGAGTCCTACGAGCAGTACTTC.

This clonotype has a handful of counts. This chain links TRBV20-1 with TRBJ2-1; D not certain. V lost 5 bases and J 0 bases, leaving 17 bases between the germline ends. Germline CDR1 is DFQATT and CDR2 is SNEGSKA (reference sequence). CDR3 length equals 16 residues. The CDR3 DNA reads as TGCAGTGCTGTGACTCAAATCGCTAGCTCCTACAATGAGCAGTTCTTC. Its protein product is CSAVTQIASSYNEQFF.

Concerning this clonotype itself: A junction boundary mismatches the germline segment, possibly from a read error. The J gene is TRBJ2-7, the V gene TRBV20-1; 12 bases are shared with TRBD2. The J call is uncertain, as TRBJ2-5 better fits the DNA end. CDR3 length: 16 amino acids. Germline V gene sequence: CDR1 DFQATT, CDR2 SNEGSKA (reference sequence). The CDR3 coding sequence is TGCAATGCTAGAGATCTCCGCCTAGCGGGAGGGGAGACCCAGTACTTC. This gives the protein CNARDLRLAGGETQYF.

This clonotype occurred a few times. This chain connects TRBV4-1 to TRBJ2-1; D not certain. The CDR3 runs 14 residues. V was cut by 2 bases and J by 8 bases, with 13 bases left in between. Germline CDR1 MGHRA, CDR2 YSYEKL. The CDR3 DNA sequence: TGCGCCAGCAGCCAATTAACAAGGCGTCATGAGCAGTTCTTC. Its translation: CASSQLTRRHEQFF.

The gene calls are TRBV9 and TRBJ2-2, with D perhaps given as TRBD1 or TRBD2 (6 bases each). Per the germline V gene, CDR1 is SGDLS and CDR2 is YYNGEE. Trimming took off 4 bases at V and 0 bases at J, with 13 bases between the two ends. This CDR3 region has 16 residues. CDR3 protein: CASSPGASANTGELFF. The CDR3 nucleotides are TGTGCCAGCAGCCCGGGGGCGTCCGCGAACACCGGGGAGCTGTTTTTT.

This clonotype was observed a few times. The gene calls are TRBV12-3 or TRBV12-4 and TRBJ2-1; D call uncertain. Trimming took off 10 bases at V and 2 bases at J, with 12 bases between the two ends. This CDR3 is built from 13 residues. CDR3 amino acids: CANRAAAYNEQFF. CDR3 nucleotide sequence: TGTGCCAACAGAGCCGCAGCCTACAATGAGCAGTTCTTC.

This clonotype showed up many times. The germline gene is not matched at one end of the junction; a read error may be the cause. The chain has TRBV3-1 and TRBJ2-7; D not resolved. The V gene's germline CDR1 is LGHDT and CDR2 YNNKEL (reference sequence). CDR3 length equals 11 residues. The chain's CDR3 is CASSHGYEQYF. The CDR3, as DNA: TGCGCCAGCAGCCATGGGTACGAGCAGTACTTC.

V is TRBV6-2 or TRBV6-3 and J is TRBJ1-5, with a weak D call TRBD1 (5 bases). Trimming pared 0 bases from V and 3 bases from J, leaving 9 bases between. The length of the CDR3 is 15 residues. Germline CDR1 reads MNHEY; CDR2 reads SVGEGT. The DNA for the CDR3 is TGTGCCAGCAGTTACTCGACAGCTGTCAATCAGCCCCAGCATTTT. Its protein is CASSYSTAVNQPQHF.

The CDR3 spells CASSQDGTSGLYNEQFF. The DNA of the CDR3 is TGTGCCAGCAGCCAAGATGGGACTAGCGGACTATACAATGAGCAGTTCTTC. The chain links TRBV4-2 to TRBJ2-1; 11 positions agree with TRBD2. The V and J ends lost 0 bases and 4 bases, in that order; junction bases with no gene match: 5. The CDR3 runs 17 residues. From germline, CDR1 is LGHNA and CDR2 YNFKEQ.